In this sample, the clone carrying this TCR beta chain turned up a few times. This entry belongs to a study of T cell repertoires in cytomegalovirus infection. TCRdb reanalysed the reads using MiXCR and keeps one entry per CDR3 protein. The sample has some 200,000 distinct CDR3 sequences; roughly a fifth are singletons. Germline CDR1 SGDLS, CDR2 YYNGEE. V lost 2 bases to trimming and J lost 6 bases; unmatched junction nucleotides: 5. The CDR3 length is 14 residues. The sample taken for sequencing was PBMCs. The chain joins TRBV9 to TRBJ2-1; 7 bases line up with TRBD1. The TCR sequence derives from a human donor in good health (CMV status not recorded). Some clones in this sample may be carry-over from other donors' samples. The CDR3 region is CASSVRRQGNEQFF. In DNA, the CDR3 is TGTGCCAGCAGCGTTCGAAGACAGGGCAATGAGCAGTTCTTC.